Following are 25 T cell receptor beta chains from one sample sequenced in a study of CXCR3-negative and CXCR3-positive naive CD8 T cells. The libraries of TRB cDNA were prepared using 5' RACE with UMI labels. Following a re-call of the 5' RACE reads, TCRdb has one entry per CDR3 protein and lacks DNA. Recorded here are about 40,000 distinct CDR3 sequences; the top ten clones represent around 11%. The sample was memory CD8+ T cells from blood. These receptors were taken from a human donor in good health. Some clones in this sample may be carry-over from other donors' samples.

This sequence joins TRBV14 and TRBJ1-6. Germline CDR1 SGHDN, CDR2 FVKESK. The CDR3 loop spans 16 amino acids. CDR3 residues: CASSHVGPIYNSPLHF.

The chain links TRBV12-3 or TRBV12-4 to TRBJ2-5. This CDR3 has 14 residues. CDR3 in amino acids: CASSSRVRQETQYF.

The V call is TRBV12-3 or TRBV12-4, the J call TRBJ2-1; TCRdb proposes TRBD1, but this gene call is untestable without DNA. The length of the CDR3 is 17 residues. The CDR3 region is CATADRGRFPLDNEQFF.

This sequence joins TRBV7-9 and TRBJ1-1. Germline V gene lookup returns CDR1 SEHNR and CDR2 FQNEAQ (reference sequence). The CDR3 loop spans 11 amino acids. The CDR3 is CASSLEPEAFF.

The chain links TRBV4-1 to TRBJ1-1; as DNA is missing, the TRBD1 call by TCRdb cannot be tested. Germline loops: CDR1 MGHRA, CDR2 YSYEKL. This CDR3 contains 16 residues. The CDR3 region is CASSQVSTGRFTEAFF.

V gene TRBV28 combines with J gene TRBJ2-7; the TCRdb D gene call, TRBD1, has no DNA to confirm it. Germline V gene sequence: CDR1 MDHEN, CDR2 SYDVKM. The CDR3 is made up of 16 amino acids. The CDR3 loop is CASRPTAQGAGGEQYF. The variable domain in full, with the rest retrieved from reference TRBV28 and TRBJ2-7, is DVKVTQSSRYLVKRTGEKVFLECVQDMDHENMFWYRQDPGLGLRLIYFSYDVKMKEKGDIPEGYSVSREKKERFSLILESASTNQTSMYLCASRPTAQGAGGEQYFGPGTRLTVT.

V is TRBV7-9 and J is TRBJ2-3; TCRdb selects TRBD1, and the lack of DNA leaves this call unchecked. The germline V gene encodes CDR1 SEHNR and CDR2 FQNEAQ (reference sequence). This CDR3 has 14 amino acids. The CDR3 sequence: CASSSTGSTDTQYF.

Here the CDR3 reads CASSRDSETGELFF. V and J are TRBV6-5 and TRBJ2-2; there is no DNA to check the TCRdb D call of TRBD1. The germline CDR1 and CDR2 sequences are MNHEY and SVGAGI. This CDR3 is 14 amino acids long.

CDR3 amino acids: CSARSGVGTDTQYF. The rearrangement links TRBV20-1 to TRBJ2-3; TCRdb's D gene call, TRBD1, goes unchecked for lack of DNA. The CDR3 is 14 residues long. The germline CDR1 and CDR2 sequences are DFQATT and SNEGSKA (reference sequence).

The chain employs TRBV6-4 and TRBJ2-1; as DNA is missing, the TRBD1 call by TCRdb cannot be tested. The CDR3 totals 14 residues. CDR1 is MRHNA, CDR2 SNTAGT, per germline. CDR3 residues: CASSDRGGGNEQFF.

The chain couples TRBV2 to TRBJ1-5; absent DNA, TCRdb's TRBD1 call cannot be checked. Germline V gene lookup returns CDR1 SNHLY and CDR2 FYNNEI. The CDR3 has 18 amino acids. The CDR3 region is CASSERGLTGYSNQPQHF.

This chain links TRBV7-9 with TRBJ1-2; the D call from TCRdb, TRBD1, cannot be confirmed without DNA. The V gene's germline CDR1 is SEHNR and CDR2 FQNEAQ (reference sequence). CDR3 length equals 12 residues. CDR3 protein: CASSPPDYGYTF.

The rearrangement links TRBV29-1 to TRBJ2-2; TCRdb selects TRBD1, and the lack of DNA leaves this call unchecked. This CDR3 region has 13 residues. Germline-derived CDR1 and CDR2 are SQVTM and ANQGSEA. CDR3 protein: CSVGQSNTGELFF.

The rearrangement links TRBV18 to TRBJ1-2; no DNA is available, so the TRBD1 call from TCRdb remains unchecked. This CDR3 contains 13 residues. CDR1 is KGHSH, CDR2 LQKENI, per germline. The CDR3 is CASSEGALGGYTF.

The chain carries TRBV5-1 and TRBJ2-7. Germline values: CDR1 SGHRS, CDR2 YFSETQ. CDR3 size: 11 residues. CDR3 in amino acids: CASSTGSQQYF. Looking up the rest from reference TRBV5-1 and TRBJ2-7 gives the full variable domain: KAGVTQTPRYLIKTRGQQVTLSCSPISGHRSVSWYQQTPGQGLQFLFEYFSETQRNKGNFPGRFSGRQFSNSRSEMNVSTLELGDSALYLCASSTGSQQYFGPGTRLTVT.

This chain connects TRBV5-6 to TRBJ2-3; TCRdb lists TRBD2, though no DNA is available to test this call. CDR1 SGHDT and CDR2 YYEEEE come from the germline V gene. The CDR3 totals 15 residues. The CDR3 here is CASSWNPGTADTQYF.

The genes are TRBV27 and TRBJ2-7; TCRdb lists TRBD1, though no DNA is available to test this call. This CDR3 region has 16 residues. Germline-derived CDR1 and CDR2 are MNHEY and SMNVEV (reference sequence). The chain's CDR3 is CASSANPGQGNYEQYF.

The chain employs TRBV6-2 or TRBV6-3 and TRBJ2-7; TCRdb's D call of TRBD2 is untestable without DNA. The germline gives CDR1 MNHEY, CDR2 SVGEGT. The CDR3 sequence is 15 residues long. The CDR3 sequence is CASSYVLDGGLKQYF.

The rearrangement uses TRBV6-4 and TRBJ2-3. Germline loops: CDR1 MRHNA, CDR2 SNTAGT. This CDR3 is 14 amino acids long. This CDR3 is CASSGGDGTDTQYF.

The chain employs TRBV6-4 and TRBJ2-3; TCRdb names TRBD2, which stays unverified in the absence of DNA. There are 15 residues in the CDR3. Per germline, CDR1 MRHNA and CDR2 SNTAGT. The CDR3 loop reads CASSDSGGATDTQYF.

The chain has TRBV11-2 and TRBJ1-2; TCRdb lists TRBD1, though no DNA is available to test this call. The CDR3 is 12 residues long. CDR1 is SGHAT and CDR2 is FQNNGV in the germline V gene. CDR3 residues: CASSPGTYGYTF.

V and J are TRBV7-2 and TRBJ2-1; the TCRdb D gene call, TRBD1, has no DNA to confirm it. The CDR3 contains 15 residues. The V gene's germline CDR1 is SGHTA and CDR2 FQGNSA. CDR3 protein: CASKVGQATYNEQFF.

This chain connects TRBV5-5 to TRBJ2-7; checking the TCRdb D call of TRBD1 is not possible without DNA. The CDR3 is 16 residues long. CDR1 SGHKS and CDR2 YYEKEE come from the germline V gene (reference sequence). CDR3 sequence reads: CASSLAGTGQTYEQYF. Drawing the rest from reference TRBV5-5 and TRBJ2-7, the complete variable domain is DAGVTQSPTHLIKTRGQQVTLRCSPISGHKSVSWYQQVLGQGPQFIFQYYEKEERGRGNFPDRFSARQFPNYSSELNVNALLLGDSALYLCASSLAGTGQTYEQYFGPGTRLTVT.

The chain couples TRBV29-1 to TRBJ1-2; TCRdb calls TRBD1, which cannot be checked without DNA. Germline V CDR1 and CDR2: SQVTM, ANQGSEA. This CDR3 spans 12 amino acids. CDR3 residues: CSSYRDNYGYTF.

The gene calls are TRBV7-9 and TRBJ2-1; TCRdb proposes TRBD1, but this gene call is untestable without DNA. CDR3 length equals 15 residues. From germline, CDR1 is SEHNR and CDR2 FQNEAQ (reference sequence). CDR3 sequence reads: CASSHQGARDNEQFF.